This entry lists 13 T cell receptor beta chains sequenced from one sample in a study of T cells expressing NK-cell markers. TCRdb reanalyzed the 5' RACE reads and collapses them to one entry per CDR3 protein, without DNA. The table counts 350,000 to 450,000 distinct CDR3 sequences; roughly 5.4% lies in the top ten. Sequencing was done on a sample of blood T cells: a sorted CD56 or NKG2C T cell subset, CD4+ or CD8+ T cells, or bulk PBMC T cells (not recorded which). These receptors all come from a man aged 18-70 years in good health.

The chain has TRBV28 and TRBJ1-5; checking the TCRdb D call of TRBD1 is not possible without DNA. The length of the CDR3 is 16 residues. Germline V gene data show CDR1 as MDHEN and CDR2 as SYDVKM. The chain's CDR3 is CASSFPPTSGNQPQHF.

This chain joins TRBV18 and TRBJ2-1. CDR1 and CDR2 (germline): KGHSH, LQKENI. The CDR3 totals 12 residues. Here the CDR3 reads CASSPGTIAWFF.

This chain uses TRBV11-2 with TRBJ2-5; absent DNA, TCRdb's TRBD1 call cannot be checked. This CDR3 region has 19 residues. The germline V gene encodes CDR1 SGHAT and CDR2 FQNNGV. The CDR3 reads CASSVLGDRGRVYQETQYF.

The chain couples TRBV6-5 to TRBJ2-2; checking the TCRdb D call of TRBD1 is not possible without DNA. Germline CDR1 reads MNHEY; CDR2 reads SVGAGI. This CDR3 is 16 amino acids long. Here the CDR3 reads CASSYWAGVDTGELFF.

This rearrangement joins TRBV18 to TRBJ2-1; checking the TCRdb D call of TRBD2 is not possible without DNA. The CDR3 runs 16 residues. CDR1 is KGHSH, CDR2 LQKENI, per germline. Here the CDR3 reads CASSPVSGGGYNEQFF.

The CDR3 region is CASSLRQWNQPQHF. The chain recombines TRBV7-2 with TRBJ1-5. CDR1 is SGHTA, CDR2 FQGNSA, per germline. The CDR3 runs to 14 residues. Combining the CDR3 with reference TRBV7-2 and TRBJ1-5 gives the whole variable domain GAGVSQSPSNKVTEKGKDVELRCDPISGHTALYWYRQSLGQGLEFLIYFQGNSAPDKSGLPSDRFSAERTGGSVSTLTIQRTQQEDSAVYLCASSLRQWNQPQHFGDGTRLSIL.

The chain joins TRBV4-1 to TRBJ2-7; TCRdb's D call of TRBD1 is untestable without DNA. CDR3 length equals 15 residues. CDR1 and CDR2 from the germline V gene are MGHRA and YSYEKL. CDR3 sequence: CASSQDTGQLYEQYF.

Its frequency marks this clonotype as large. The rearrangement joins TRBV4-2 to TRBJ2-7. Germline V gene lookup returns CDR1 LGHNA and CDR2 YNFKEQ. The CDR3 extends over 14 amino acids. Here the CDR3 reads CASSQGRSSYEQYF.

This chain links TRBV7-2 with TRBJ1-2. In germline, CDR1 is SGHTA, CDR2 FQGNSA. CDR3 length: 11 residues. CDR3: CASSWNPWHTF.

The rearrangement links TRBV7-2 to TRBJ2-7; TCRdb designates TRBD2, a call that cannot be tested without DNA. CDR3 length equals 16 residues. The germline CDR1 and CDR2 sequences are SGHTA and FQGNSA. The CDR3 loop reads CASSLRLAGGWYEQYF.

The J gene is TRBJ2-6, the V gene TRBV18; the TRBD2 assignment by TCRdb is unverifiable without DNA. The CDR3 covers 19 residues. Germline CDR1 is KGHSH and CDR2 is LQKENI. The CDR3: CASSPRRTNDVSGANVLTF.

This chain connects TRBV6-2 or TRBV6-3 to TRBJ2-7; TCRdb gives TRBD1 as the D gene, but with no DNA this cannot be confirmed. Per the germline V gene, CDR1 is MNHEY and CDR2 is SVGEGT. CDR3 size: 15 residues. The CDR3 sequence is CASSSSSGPRGEQYF.

V is TRBV6-1 and J is TRBJ1-1; TCRdb selects TRBD1, and the lack of DNA leaves this call unchecked. This CDR3 contains 14 residues. Germline CDR1 reads MNHNS; CDR2 reads SASEGT. CDR3 protein: CASSRGKGVTEAFF.